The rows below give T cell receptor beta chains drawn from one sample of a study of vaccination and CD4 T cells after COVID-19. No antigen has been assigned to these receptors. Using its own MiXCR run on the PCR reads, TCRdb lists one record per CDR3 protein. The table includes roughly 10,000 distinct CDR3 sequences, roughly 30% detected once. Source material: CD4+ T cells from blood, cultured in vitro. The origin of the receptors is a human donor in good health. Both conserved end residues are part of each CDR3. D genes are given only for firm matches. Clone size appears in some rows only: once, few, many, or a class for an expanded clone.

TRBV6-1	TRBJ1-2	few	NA	CASQARDYGYTF
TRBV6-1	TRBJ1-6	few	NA	CASTNRAGDNSPLHF
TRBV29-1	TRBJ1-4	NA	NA	CSARNEKLFF
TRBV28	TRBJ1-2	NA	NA	CASSLSGRGALTGYTF
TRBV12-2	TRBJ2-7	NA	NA	CASRFVAGEWSYEQYF
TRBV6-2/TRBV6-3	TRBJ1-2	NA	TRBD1	CASSPDRIYGYTF
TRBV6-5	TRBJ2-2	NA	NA	CASSSLQGEKVGPGELFF
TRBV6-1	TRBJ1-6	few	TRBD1	CASRLGTANSPLHF
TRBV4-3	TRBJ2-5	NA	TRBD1	CASSHILGQKETQYF
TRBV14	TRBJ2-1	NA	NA	CASSQIRGRHNEQFF
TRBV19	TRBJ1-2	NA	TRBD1	CASSLKAWTGERGYTF
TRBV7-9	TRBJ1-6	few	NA	CASSEFGGAYSPLHF
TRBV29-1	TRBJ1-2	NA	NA	CSRTAIFYGYTF
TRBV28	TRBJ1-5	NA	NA	CASSLTPGSRNQPQHF
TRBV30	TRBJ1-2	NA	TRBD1	CAWRLAGGYGCTF
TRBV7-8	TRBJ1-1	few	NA	CASSLVIGRRTEAFF
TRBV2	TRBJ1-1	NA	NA	CASSGRGGDTEAFF
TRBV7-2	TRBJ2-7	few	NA	CASSLGAPYEQYF
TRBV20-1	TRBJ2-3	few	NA	CSARGRAGTDTQYF
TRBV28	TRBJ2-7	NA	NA	CASSLLVLSRLGYEQYF
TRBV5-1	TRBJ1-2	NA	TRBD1	CASSYPPGQGSGYTF
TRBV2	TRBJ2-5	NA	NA	CASSPPGETQYF
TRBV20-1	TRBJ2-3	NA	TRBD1	CSATNRGRGGTDTQYF
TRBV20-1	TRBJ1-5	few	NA	CSARDPPASNIRGEPQHF
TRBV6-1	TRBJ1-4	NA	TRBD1	CASSEQTGGGGKLFF
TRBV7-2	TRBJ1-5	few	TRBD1	CASSFGGTGDQPQHF
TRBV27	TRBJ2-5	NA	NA	CASSLSPGSQETQYF
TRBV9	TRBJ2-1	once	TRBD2	CASSVGASGGYSYNEQFF
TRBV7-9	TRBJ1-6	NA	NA	CASSFNRDSPLHF
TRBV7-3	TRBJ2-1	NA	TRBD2	CASSLGRSGGDNEQFF
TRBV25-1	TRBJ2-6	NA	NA	CASSEAGSYSGANVLTF
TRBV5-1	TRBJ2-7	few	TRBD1	CASSLGGQGTYEQYF
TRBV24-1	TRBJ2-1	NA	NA	CATSEQPGFEQFF
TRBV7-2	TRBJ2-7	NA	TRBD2	CASSLTAGTHYEQYF
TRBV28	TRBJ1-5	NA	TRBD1	CASSLRDRGYGRNQPQHF
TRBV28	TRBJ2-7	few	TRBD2	CASSLISGSHGGQYF
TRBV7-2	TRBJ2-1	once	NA	CASSFKGGDEQFF
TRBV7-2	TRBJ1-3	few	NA	CASSLPGNTIYF
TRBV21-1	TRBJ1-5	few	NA	CASSKGAGMTQPQHF
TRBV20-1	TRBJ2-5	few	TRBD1	CSARRPQGRETQYF
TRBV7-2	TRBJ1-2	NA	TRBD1	CASSLGQGGGYGYTF
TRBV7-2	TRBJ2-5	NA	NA	CASSAGETQYF
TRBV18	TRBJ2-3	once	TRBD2	CASSPLTSGTYTDTQYF
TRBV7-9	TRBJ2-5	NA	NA	CASSLEGGGLETQYF
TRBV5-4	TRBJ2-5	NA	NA	CASSPGRSGETQYF
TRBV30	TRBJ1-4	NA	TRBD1	CAWRRGQLMKRLFF
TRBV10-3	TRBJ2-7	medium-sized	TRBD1	CATDSGTGVYEQYF
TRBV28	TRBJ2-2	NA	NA	CASSSSLNTGELFF
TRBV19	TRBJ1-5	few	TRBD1	CASSKNGQGNQPQHF
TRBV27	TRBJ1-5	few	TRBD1	CASSLTGRNQPQHF
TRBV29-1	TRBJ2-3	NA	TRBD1	CSVATGDDTQYF
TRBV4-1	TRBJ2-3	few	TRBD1	CASSQDQVGTGADTQYF
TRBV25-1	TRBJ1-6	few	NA	CASSLNSGTHNSPLHF
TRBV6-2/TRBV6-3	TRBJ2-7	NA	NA	CASSYSMWQGSYEQYF
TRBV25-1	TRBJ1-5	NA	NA	CASSPWGGDHSNQPQHF
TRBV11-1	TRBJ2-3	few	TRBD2	CASTVAGGGTQYF
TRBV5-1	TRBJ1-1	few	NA	CASSLAGARGNTEAFF